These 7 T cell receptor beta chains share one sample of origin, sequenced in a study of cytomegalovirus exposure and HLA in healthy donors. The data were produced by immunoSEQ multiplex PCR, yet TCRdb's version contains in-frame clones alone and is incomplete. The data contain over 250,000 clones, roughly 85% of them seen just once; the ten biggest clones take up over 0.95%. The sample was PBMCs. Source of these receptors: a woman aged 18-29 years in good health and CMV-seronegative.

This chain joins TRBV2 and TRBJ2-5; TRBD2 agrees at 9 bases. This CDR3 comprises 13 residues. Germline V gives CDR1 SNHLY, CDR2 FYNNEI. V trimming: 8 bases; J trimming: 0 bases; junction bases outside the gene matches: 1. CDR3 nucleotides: TGTGCCAGCGCGGGAGGGCACCAAGAGACCCAGTACTTC. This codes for CASAGGHQETQYF.

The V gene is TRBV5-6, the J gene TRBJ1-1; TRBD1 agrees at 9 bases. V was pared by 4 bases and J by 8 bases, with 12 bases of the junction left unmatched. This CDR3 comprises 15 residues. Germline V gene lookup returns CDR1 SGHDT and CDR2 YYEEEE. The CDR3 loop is CASSQDPGQGTEAFF. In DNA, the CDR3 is TGTGCCAGCAGCCAGGATCCGGGACAGGGTACCGAAGCTTTCTTT.

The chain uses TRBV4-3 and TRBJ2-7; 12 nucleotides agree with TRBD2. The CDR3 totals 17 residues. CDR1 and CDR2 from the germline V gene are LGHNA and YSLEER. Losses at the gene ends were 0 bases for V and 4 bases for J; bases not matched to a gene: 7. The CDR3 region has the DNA TGCGCCAGCAGCCAAGACGAACTAGCGGGGGGTTCTTACGAGCAGTACTTC. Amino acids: CASSQDELAGGSYEQYF.

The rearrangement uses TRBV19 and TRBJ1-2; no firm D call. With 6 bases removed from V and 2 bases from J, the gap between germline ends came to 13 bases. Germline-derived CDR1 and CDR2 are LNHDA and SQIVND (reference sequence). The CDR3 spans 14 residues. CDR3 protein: CASSLYEVNYGYTF. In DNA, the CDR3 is TGTGCCAGTAGCCTCTACGAGGTGAACTATGGCTACACCTTC.

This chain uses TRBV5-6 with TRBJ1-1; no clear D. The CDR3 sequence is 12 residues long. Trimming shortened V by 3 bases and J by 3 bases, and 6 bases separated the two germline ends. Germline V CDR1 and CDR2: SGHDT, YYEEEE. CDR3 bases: TGTGCCAGCAGCTCGGTGGACACTGAAGCTTTCTTT. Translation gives CASSSVDTEAFF.

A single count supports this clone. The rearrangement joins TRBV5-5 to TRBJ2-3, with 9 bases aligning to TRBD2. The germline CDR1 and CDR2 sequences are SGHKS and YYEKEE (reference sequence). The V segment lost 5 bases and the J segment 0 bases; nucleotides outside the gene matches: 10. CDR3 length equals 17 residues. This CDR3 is CASSPPPSGISTDTQYF. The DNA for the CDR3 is TGTGCCAGCAGTCCCCCCCCTAGCGGGATTAGCACAGATACGCAGTATTTT.

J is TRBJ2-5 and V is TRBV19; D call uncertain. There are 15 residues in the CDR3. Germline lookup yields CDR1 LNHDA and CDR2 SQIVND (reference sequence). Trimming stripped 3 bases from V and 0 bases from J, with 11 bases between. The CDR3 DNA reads TGTGCCAGTAGTATTTCTTTGGCCAACCAAGAGACCCAGTACTTC. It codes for CASSISLANQETQYF.